This T cell receptor (beta chain) stems from a study of response to subunit inactivated influenza vaccine. TCRdb processed the RT-PCR reads anew with MiXCR; each CDR3 protein has one entry. Of roughly 710,000 distinct CDR3 sequences listed, 12% to 15% were seen once; the top ten hold roughly 7.2%. Notes on the study in general: Authors suggested each seasonal influenza vaccination recruits few new T cells.

V was clipped by 3 bases and J by 6 bases; unmatched bases: 22. This CDR3 comprises 21 residues. CDR1 is SGHAT, CDR2 FQDESV, per germline (reference sequence). This clonotype showed up just a few times. Its antigen remains unknown. The J gene is TRBJ2-1, the V gene TRBV11-1; 11 nucleotides align to TRBD2. The sequencing used PBMCs from blood, collected roughly 15 days before vaccination. The TCR was taken from a man in his fifties who received an inactivated influenza vaccine. The CDR3 nucleotides are TGTGCCAGCAGCTTTATTTTAGGCCTAGCGGGAGGTGAAGGTGTAATCAATGAGCAGTTCTTC. Its translation is CASSFILGLAGGEGVINEQFF.